This is a list of T cell receptor beta chains from one sample in a study of cytomegalovirus exposure and HLA in healthy donors. Libraries were prepared by immunoSEQ multiplex PCR; TCRdb keeps only in-frame clonotypes and omits some of them. The sample lists roughly 150,000 clones; about 88% were seen once. Sample: PBMCs. Receptors were obtained from a woman aged 18 to 35 in good health and CMV-seronegative. The CDR3 runs from the conserved cysteine through the conserved F or W. The D gene is left open where the match is weak. Not every row has a clone size; where given, it reads once, few, many or a size class.

size | D | J | V | CDR3 | DNA
NA | TRBD1 | TRBJ1-6 | TRBV10-2 | CASSLDRAGYNSPLHF | TGCGCCAGCAGCCTGGACAGGGCGGGCTATAATTCACCCCTCCACTTT
NA | TRBD1 | TRBJ2-4 | TRBV6-5 | CASSYHRGSKNIQYF | TGTGCCAGCAGTTACCACAGGGGATCCAAAAACATTCAGTACTTC
NA | NA | TRBJ1-1 | TRBV10-3 | CAIRGLAHYTEAFF | TGTGCCATCAGGGGACTGGCCCACTACACTGAAGCTTTCTTT
NA | TRBD1 | TRBJ1-5 | TRBV18 | CASSPGTGVGQPQHF | TGTGCCAGCTCACCCGGGACAGGGGTGGGGCAGCCCCAGCATTTT
NA | NA | TRBJ2-3 | TRBV6-5 | CASSYDGGQYF | TGTGCCAGCAGTTACGACGGGGGGCAGTATTTT
NA | TRBD1 | TRBJ2-3 | TRBV18 | CASSPTGTGGTDTQYF | TGTGCCAGCTCACCAACCGGGACAGGTGGCACAGATACGCAGTATTTT
NA | TRBD1 | TRBJ2-1 | TRBV5-1 | CASAGTGSSYNEQFF | TGCGCCAGCGCGGGGACAGGGTCCTCCTACAATGAGCAGTTCTTC
NA | TRBD2 | TRBJ2-1 | TRBV2 | CATGGGLEFF | TGTGCCACCGGGGGGGGATTGGAGTTCTTC
NA | TRBD2 | TRBJ2-3 | TRBV14 | CASSQVFGGNTQYF | TGTGCCAGCAGCCAAGTTTTCGGGGGGAATACGCAGTATTTT
few | NA | TRBJ2-1 | TRBV2 | CASTGETGNEQFF | TGTGCCAGCACCGGGGAGACGGGGAATGAGCAGTTCTTC